The present T cell receptor (beta chain) was sequenced within a study of shared clonotypes between healthy human individuals. Findings and caveats of the study: When naive CD4 clonotypes were compared across a few donors, around 5% were shared. Sample collection involved blood only; tissue repertoires are likely different.

The CDR3 spans 16 residues. Original methodology: Filtering of immunoSEQ junctional sequences could not match full-length read filtering. Generated by immunoSEQ multiplex PCR, the TCRdb table keeps only in-frame clones and is missing some. That table furnishes V, J and clone size, whereas the DNA furnished D and trimming. The repertoire includes some 2,500,000 clones, approximately 93% of them detected once, and roughly 0.39% sits in the top ten. In the case of this clone: Its antigen is not known.

The chain joins TRBV21-1 to TRBJ1-5. TRBV21-1 is a pseudogene locus. This sequence was found in a young man in good health. Some clones in this sample may be carry-over from other donors' samples. Sequences were obtained from naive CD4+ T cells from PBMCs. Indicated subset: CD45RA+ positively selected. DNA for the CDR3: TGTGCCAGCAGCAAAGACCGCGACTTTGGCAATCAGCCCCAGCATTTT. Protein: CASSKDRDFGNQPQHF.